The rows below give T cell receptor beta chains drawn from one sample of a study of T cell repertoires in cytomegalovirus infection. Their antigens remain unidentified. Using its own MiXCR run on the reads, TCRdb lists one record per CDR3 protein. The repertoire holds over 100,000 distinct CDR3 sequences, with around 31% as singletons. The material was CD8+ T cells from cultured PBMCs, obtained from culture after CMV antigen stimulation. The origin of the receptors is a human donor in good health (CMV status not recorded). Some clones in this sample may be carry-over from other donors' samples. Each CDR3 is given with its conserved first and last residue. D genes are given only for firm matches. Some rows have no size entry. The others give once, few or many, or a class for an expanded clone.

clone_size,v_call,j_call,d_call,cdr3_aa,cdr3_nt
few,TRBV19,TRBJ1-1,NA,CASSILGTNTEAFF,TGTGCCAGTAGTATTTTAGGGACGAACACTGAAGCTTTCTTT
many,TRBV7-9,TRBJ2-3,NA,CASSFGAGTDTQYF,TGTGCCAGCAGCTTTGGTGCTGGCACAGATACGCAGTATTTT
NA,TRBV11-1,TRBJ2-3,NA,CASSLTTYVDTQYF,TGTGCCAGCAGCTTAACCACTTATGTGGATACGCAGTATTTT
few,TRBV28,TRBJ2-3,TRBD2,CASRDIAGPTDTQYF,TGTGCCAGCAGGGACATAGCGGGTCCCACAGATACGCAGTATTTT
few,TRBV11-2,TRBJ2-1,NA,CASSLVRTDFEQFF,TGTGCCAGCAGCTTAGTCCGGACGGATTTCGAGCAGTTCTTC
few,TRBV28,TRBJ1-1,NA,CASSLFQGINTEAFF,TGTGCCAGCAGTTTATTTCAGGGTATTAACACTGAAGCTTTCTTT
NA,TRBV19,TRBJ2-2,TRBD1,CASSQDRGHANTGELFF,TGTGCCAGTAGCCAGGACAGGGGCCATGCGAACACCGGGGAGCTGTTTTTT
NA,TRBV19,TRBJ1-3,TRBD1,CTSTGTERNTIYF,TGTACCAGTACCGGGACAGAAAGAAACACCATATATTTT
few,TRBV20-1,TRBJ2-7,NA,CSARAGWGPSYEQYF,TGCAGTGCTAGAGCTGGGTGGGGCCCCTCCTACGAGCAGTACTTC
many,TRBV11-2,TRBJ2-4,NA,CASSFPTQGWNIQYF,TGTGCCAGCAGCTTCCCGACACAGGGTTGGAACATTCAGTACTTC
NA,TRBV6-5,TRBJ2-2,NA,CASSYLQGPDAGELFF,TGTGCCAGCAGTTACCTCCAGGGACCAGACGCCGGGGAGCTGTTTTTT
many,TRBV27,TRBJ2-1,TRBD1,CASRPGQGALEQFF,TGTGCCAGCAGGCCGGGACAGGGGGCGCTTGAGCAGTTCTTC
many,TRBV28,TRBJ2-2,NA,CASSFLNTGELFF,TGTGCCAGCAGTTTTCTGAACACCGGGGAGCTGTTTTTT
few,TRBV5-4,TRBJ1-6,NA,CASSTQGSSYNSPLHF,TGTGCCAGCAGCACACAGGGCAGCTCCTATAATTCACCCCTCCACTTT
once,TRBV4-3,TRBJ1-1,TRBD1,CASSGQGNTEAFF,TGCGCCAGCAGCGGACAGGGGAACACTGAAGCTTTCTTT
NA,TRBV6-5,TRBJ2-2,NA,CASSYGGGRELFF,TGTGCCAGCAGTTACGGCGGGGGCCGGGAGCTGTTTTTT
many,TRBV7-8,TRBJ1-2,NA,CASSLGPGLNYGYTF,TGTGCCAGCAGCCTAGGCCCAGGGCTCAATTATGGCTACACCTTC
few,TRBV7-9,TRBJ2-3,TRBD1,CASRQGQGDTDTQYF,TGTGCCAGCAGACAAGGACAGGGGGACACAGATACGCAGTATTTT
NA,TRBV5-6,TRBJ2-3,TRBD1,CASSPGGAGKTQYF,TGTGCCAGCAGCCCAGGGGGCGCGGGGAAGACGCAGTATTTT
NA,TRBV7-8,TRBJ2-3,NA,CASSHEWGADTQYF,TGTGCCAGCAGTCATGAGTGGGGGGCAGATACGCAGTATTTT
many,TRBV11-2,TRBJ2-1,TRBD2,CASSLVVGLAGRNEQFF,TGTGCCAGCAGCTTAGTAGTCGGACTAGCGGGCCGGAATGAGCAGTTCTTC
many,TRBV4-1,TRBJ2-3,NA,CASSQSSTDTQYF,TGCGCCAGCAGCCAGAGCAGCACAGATACGCAGTATTTT
NA,TRBV28,TRBJ2-7,TRBD2,CASSPRLAPYEQYF,TGTGCCAGCAGTCCCAGACTAGCACCCTACGAGCAGTACTTC
NA,TRBV19,TRBJ1-1,TRBD1,CASSRDRFNTEAFF,TGTGCCAGTAGTAGGGACAGATTTAACACTGAAGCTTTCTTT
once,TRBV27,TRBJ2-2,NA,CASSLLWTATLDTGELFF,TGTGCCAGCAGTTTATTATGGACCGCCACACTTGACACCGGGGAGCTGTTTTTT
NA,TRBV7-8,TRBJ1-6,NA,CASSRRNYNSPLHF,TGTGCCAGCAGTAGGAGAAATTATAATTCACCCCTCCACTTT
few,TRBV2,TRBJ1-2,NA,CASSEDLRGRANYGYTF,TGTGCCAGCAGTGAGGATTTACGGGGGCGGGCTAACTATGGCTACACCTTC
few,TRBV7-6,TRBJ2-5,TRBD2,CASTDSASGARETQYF,TGTGCCAGCACCGATTCGGCTAGCGGGGCCCGAGAGACCCAGTACTTC
NA,TRBV19,TRBJ2-7,TRBD1,CASSHSTGRYEQYF,TGTGCCAGTAGTCATTCGACAGGGCGCTACGAGCAGTACTTC